This T cell receptor beta chain was sequenced in a study of regulatory T cells in long-lasting Graves disease. Notes on this clonotype: Its specificity is not known.

V was shortened by 4 bases and J by 2 bases, with 19 bases between the two germline ends. There are 16 residues in the CDR3. Germline lookup yields CDR1 DFQATT and CDR2 SNEGSKA (reference sequence). Arm-PCR with iRepertoire HTBI primers amplified the CDR3 regions for these TCR beta libraries. TCRdb reanalysed the multiplex PCR reads using MiXCR and keeps one entry per CDR3 protein. Of roughly 470,000 distinct CDR3 sequences in the sample, 20% are singletons; the top ten hold 7.8%. Study-wide results and limits: Favored usage of TRBV28, TRBJ1-2 and TRBJ2-5 was recorded in persistent disease.

Time point denoted: persistent/refractory GD, antithyroid drugs over 5 years with positive TRAb. From PBMCs, RNA was extracted and then used to make the TCR library. Per American Thyroid Association guidelines, Graves' disease was diagnosed. This rearrangement joins TRBV20-1 to TRBJ2-3; D is uncertain. The sequence came from a female donor with Graves disease. This sample comprised peripheral blood mononuclear cells (PBMCs), obtained when the disease was refractory, from a patient treated with antithyroid drugs. The CDR3 sequence: CSAMETYRNPTDTQYF. CDR3 DNA: TGCAGTGCTATGGAGACGTACCGAAACCCCACAGATACGCAGTATTTT.